Listed here are 20 T cell receptor beta chains from one sample, sequenced in a study of low-dose radiotherapy and immunotherapy resistance in tumors. Both TCRalpha and TCRbeta chains were reverse transcribed with V-gene-specific primers. The PCR that amplified TCRs ran for 15 to 25 cycles, relying on a constant-region primer and a V-primer adapter. One entry per CDR3 protein, called by TCRdb with MiXCR from the reads. The table shows about 82,000 distinct CDR3 sequences, with approximately 20% occurring only once. The sample's time point: before trial treatment. Sequences were derived from PBMCs, sampled before treatment. All receptors derive from a male donor with prostate cancer.

This clonotype was detected a few times. This chain links TRBV27 with TRBJ1-4; tentatively, D is TRBD1 (5 bases). V was shortened by 2 bases and J by 0 bases, with 16 bases between the two germline ends. Germline V gives CDR1 MNHEY, CDR2 SMNVEV (reference sequence). The CDR3 sequence is 18 residues long. CDR3 loop: CASSLTGRAFATNEKLFF. Here the CDR3 DNA reads TGTGCCAGCAGTTTAACGGGGCGGGCTTTTGCAACTAATGAAAAACTGTTTTTT.

With regard to this clonotype: A much larger clone differs from this one at a single base, so this may be a read error. The chain employs TRBV20-1 and TRBJ2-7, with D perhaps matching TRBD2 (5 bases). The CDR3 runs to 15 residues. Per the germline V gene, CDR1 is DFQATT and CDR2 is SNEGSKA (reference sequence). The CDR3 DNA sequence: TGCAGTGCAGAAAATCTAGCTATGGATATCAACGAGCAGCACTTC. Translation gives CSAENLAMDINEQHF.

This clonotype was seen at least ten times. The chain uses TRBV19 and TRBJ2-3, with D possibly matching TRBD1 (5 bases). This CDR3 has 13 amino acids. From germline, CDR1 is LNHDA and CDR2 SQIVND (reference sequence). V was clipped by 6 bases and J by 2 bases, with 9 bases between them. Here the CDR3 DNA reads TGTGCCAGTAGGGGCAGGGACACAGATACGCAGTATTTT. This gives the protein CASRGRDTDTQYF.

This clonotype has at least ten counts. V usage is TRBV7-9 and J usage is TRBJ2-7; TRBD1 aligns across 7 bases. The CDR3 has 15 amino acids. V lost 5 bases, J lost 6 bases, and 13 bases stayed unmatched. Germline CDR1 is SEHNR and CDR2 is FQNEAQ (reference sequence). The CDR3 here is CASSPQGQLILEQYF. For the CDR3, the DNA is TGTGCCAGCAGCCCACAGGGACAGTTAATCCTCGAGCAGTACTTC.

This clonotype was detected ten times or more. This chain connects TRBV6-2 or TRBV6-3 to TRBJ2-5; D remains ambiguous. Per the germline V gene, CDR1 is MNHEY and CDR2 is SVGEGT. V was shortened by 5 bases and J by 0 bases, with 13 bases between the two germline ends. This CDR3 contains 15 residues. CDR3 sequence (DNA): TGTGCCAGCAGTAAGACTCGCCGGTACCAAGAGACCCAGTACTTC. It yields the protein CASSKTRRYQETQYF.

With respect to this clonotype: Just one base apart from a much larger clone, this may be a read error. The gene calls are TRBV4-2 and TRBJ2-6; maybe TRBD1 (6 bases). From germline, CDR1 is LGHNA and CDR2 YNFKEQ. Trimming shortened V by 10 bases and J by 4 bases, and 17 bases separated the two germline ends. The CDR3 is made up of 15 amino acids. CDR3 in amino acids: CAIGGNRAGANVLTF. DNA of the CDR3: TGTGCCATCGGTGGCAACAGGGCCGGGGCCAACGTCCTGACTTTC.

This sequence joins TRBV5-1 and TRBJ2-7; 13 bases agree with TRBD2. Unmatched junction bases numbered 2, after V lost 0 bases and J lost 2 bases. CDR1 and CDR2 (germline): SGHRS, YFSETQ. CDR3 length equals 16 residues. CDR3 loop: CASSLEGLAGAYEQYF. The CDR3 coding sequence is TGCGCCAGCAGCTTGGAAGGACTAGCGGGAGCCTACGAGCAGTACTTC. The variable domain in full, completed from reference TRBV5-1 and TRBJ2-7, reads KAGVTQTPRYLIKTRGQQVTLSCSPISGHRSVSWYQQTPGQGLQFLFEYFSETQRNKGNFPGRFSGRQFSNSRSEMNVSTLELGDSALYLCASSLEGLAGAYEQYFGPGTRLTVT.

Details on this clonotype: No DNA is shown, since the ends of the CDR3 on it are uncertain; the CDR3 is the one TCRdb lists. The rearrangement uses TRBV21-1 and TRBJ2-3; no check of the table's D call, TRBD1, against the DNA was made. TRBV21-1 is a known pseudogene. Inclusive of both ends, the CDR3 amounts to 17 amino acids. The CDR3 sequence: CASSIYLCSPGEDTQYF.

Many counts were recorded for this clonotype. The CDR3 is CASSYSGLAGEVYNEQFF. In DNA form, the CDR3 reads TGTGCCAGCAGTTACTCGGGACTAGCGGGAGAGGTCTACAATGAGCAGTTCTTC. The V gene is TRBV6-5, the J gene TRBJ2-1; 14 bases agree with TRBD2. Germline CDR1 reads MNHEY; CDR2 reads SVGAGI. The junction had 4 bases not matched to a gene; V was cut back by 0 bases and J by 3 bases. The CDR3 is made up of 18 amino acids.

A word on this clonotype: A far larger clone is just one base off, so this is likely a read error. The chain couples TRBV6-1 to TRBJ2-1, with 8 positions matching TRBD1. The CDR3 covers 14 residues. The germline V gene encodes CDR1 MNHNS and CDR2 SASEGT. The CDR3 protein is CASNKKPGGPSQLF. The CDR3 DNA reads TGTGCCAGCAACAAAAAACCAGGGGGCCCTTCGCAGCTCTTC.

This clonotype was recorded many times. The V and J genes are TRBV7-2 and TRBJ2-7, with TRBD2 matching 12 bases. The CDR3 is 14 amino acids. CDR1 and CDR2 (germline): SGHTA, FQGNSA. V dropped 6 bases and J dropped 6; count of bases not matched to a gene: 6. The CDR3 sequence is CASRSGLAGSEQYF. Written as DNA, the CDR3 is TGTGCCAGCAGATCGGGACTAGCGGGCTCCGAGCAGTACTTC.

This clonotype has at least ten counts. The J gene is TRBJ2-1, the V gene TRBV9; 11 nucleotides line up with TRBD2. V trimming: 2 bases; J trimming: 3 bases; junction bases outside the gene matches: 1. CDR1 and CDR2 from the germline V gene are SGDLS and YYNGEE. This CDR3 is built from 15 residues. The CDR3 loop is CASSVSGGDYNEQFF. As DNA, the CDR3 is TGTGCCAGCAGCGTTAGCGGGGGGGACTACAATGAGCAGTTCTTC.

V and J are TRBV6-5 and TRBJ1-2; a weak D match, TRBD1 (6 bases). The CDR3 is made up of 16 amino acids. Germline V gives CDR1 MNHEY, CDR2 SVGAGI. V lost 2 bases and J lost 4, with 17 bases in between. CDR3 sequence reads: CASSYGGGGHSYGYTF. The CDR3 coding sequence is TGTGCCAGCAGTTACGGGGGGGGGGGACATTCCTATGGCTACACCTTC.

The table lists this clonotype with many counts. The rearrangement links TRBV29-1 to TRBJ2-7, with 10 bases fitting TRBD1. Trimming took 3 bases from V and 9 from J; bases not matched to a gene: 8. Germline V gives CDR1 SQVTM, CDR2 ANQGSEA. This CDR3 contains 13 residues. Here the CDR3 DNA reads TGCAGCGTTGATGGGGGACAGGGGAAGCGGCAGTACTTC. The encoded protein is CSVDGGQGKRQYF.

This clonotype has only a few counts. The chain employs TRBV5-1 and TRBJ1-2; the D is unclear. From germline, CDR1 is SGHRS and CDR2 YFSETQ. Deletions cut 0 bases from V and 7 bases from J, with 10 bases between. The CDR3 loop spans 13 amino acids. The CDR3 bases are TGCGCCAGCAGCTTGGAGGTAGGCTCTGGCTACACCTTC. The encoded protein is CASSLEVGSGYTF.

This clonotype was recorded at least ten times. V usage is TRBV20-1 and J usage is TRBJ2-7, with D perhaps TRBD1 (6 bases). Trimming left V 3 bases short and J 5 bases short, with 20 bases between. The CDR3 runs 15 residues. Germline V gene sequence: CDR1 DFQATT, CDR2 SNEGSKA (reference sequence). CDR3 protein: CSASMGVLQGNEQYF. In nucleotides, the CDR3 is TGCAGTGCTAGTATGGGGGTCTTACAGGGCAACGAGCAGTACTTC.

This clonotype was recorded at least ten times. The chain couples TRBV6-1 to TRBJ2-3; 9 bases map to TRBD1. The CDR3 length is 16 residues. Germline CDR1 and CDR2: MNHNS and SASEGT. The trim removed 3 bases at V and 9 bases at J, leaving 13 bases unmatched. Here the CDR3 reads CASSDLPGTGSWTQYF. In DNA form, the CDR3 reads TGTGCCAGCAGTGATCTTCCGGGGACAGGGAGTTGGACGCAGTATTTT.

This clonotype was counted at least ten times. The V and J genes are TRBV7-8 and TRBJ1-2; D is possibly TRBD1 (5 bases). In germline, CDR1 is SGHVS, CDR2 FQNEAQ. The CDR3 has 13 amino acids. The V end was cut by 5 bases, the J end by 1 base, with 8 bases between. CDR3 bases: TGTGCCAGCAGCCAAGACAGTAACTATGGCTACACCTTC. It is translated as CASSQDSNYGYTF.

This clonotype showed up many times. The rearrangement links TRBV23-1 to TRBJ2-2; possible D gene TRBD1, 7 bases. TRBV23-1 is an ORF, and what it does is uncertain. This CDR3 has 15 residues. The V end was cut by 11 bases, the J end by 2 bases, with 18 bases between. CDR3 bases: TGCGCCGGTCTGGGGGGACAGAGTAACACCGGGGAGCTGTTTTTT. Its translation is CAGLGGQSNTGELFF.

This clonotype was seen ten or more times. The chain recombines TRBV7-2 with TRBJ2-7, with TRBD2 matching over 14 bases. The CDR3 sequence is 17 residues long. Germline CDR1 SGHTA, CDR2 FQGNSA. The V segment lost 5 bases and the J segment 3 bases; nucleotides outside the gene matches: 9. This CDR3 is CASSATSGRATFYEQYF. Here the CDR3 DNA reads TGTGCCAGCAGCGCGACTAGCGGGAGGGCGACGTTCTACGAGCAGTACTTC.